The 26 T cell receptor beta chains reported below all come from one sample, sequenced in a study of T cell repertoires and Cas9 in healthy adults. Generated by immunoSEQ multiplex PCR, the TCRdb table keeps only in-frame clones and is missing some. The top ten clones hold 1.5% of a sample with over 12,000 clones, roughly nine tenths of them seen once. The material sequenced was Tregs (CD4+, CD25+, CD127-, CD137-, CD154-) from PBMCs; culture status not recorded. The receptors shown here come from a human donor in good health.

The DNA for the CDR3 is TGTGCCAGCAGCTACTCGGGACTAGCGGGGGTCCCCTCCTACAATGAGCAGTTCTTC. The encoded protein is CASSYSGLAGVPSYNEQFF. V and J are TRBV7-2 and TRBJ2-1; 14 positions agree with TRBD2. CDR3 length equals 19 residues. Germline V gene sequence: CDR1 SGHTA, CDR2 FQGNSA. Trimming cost V 4 bases and J 0 bases; bases outside gene matches: 8.

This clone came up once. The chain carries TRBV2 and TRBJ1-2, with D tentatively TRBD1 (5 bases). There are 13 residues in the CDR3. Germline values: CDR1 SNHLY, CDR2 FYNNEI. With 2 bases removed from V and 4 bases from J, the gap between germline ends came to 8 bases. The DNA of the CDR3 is TGTGCCAGCAGTGAACAGGGCCTCTATGGCTACACCTTC. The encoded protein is CASSEQGLYGYTF.

CDR3 sequence: CAISGASGNNEQFF. CDR3 nucleotides: TGTGCCATCAGTGGAGCTAGCGGGAACAATGAGCAGTTCTTC. The chain couples TRBV10-3 to TRBJ2-1; 9 nucleotides agree with TRBD2. The CDR3 extends over 14 amino acids. Unmatched junction bases numbered 3, after V lost 4 bases and J lost 5 bases. Germline V CDR1 and CDR2: ENHRY, SYGVKD.

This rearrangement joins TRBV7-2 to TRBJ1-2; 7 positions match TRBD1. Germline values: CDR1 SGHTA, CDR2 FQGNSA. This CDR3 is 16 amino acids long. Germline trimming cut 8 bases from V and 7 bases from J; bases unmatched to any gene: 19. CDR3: CASSLSHGTAMVGYTF. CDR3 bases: TGTGCCAGCTCCCTGAGCCACGGGACAGCGATGGTTGGCTACACCTTC.

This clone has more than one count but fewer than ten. Here the CDR3 reads CASSLVGGPGYEQYF. The CDR3 coding sequence is TGTGCCAGCAGCTTAGTCGGGGGCCCCGGCTACGAGCAGTACTTC. The chain carries TRBV7-9 and TRBJ2-7; possibly TRBD1 or TRBD2 for D (6 bases each). Germline V gene sequence: CDR1 SEHNR, CDR2 FQNEAQ (reference sequence). Trimming took 1 base from V and 3 from J, leaving 13 bases between them. The CDR3 contains 15 residues.

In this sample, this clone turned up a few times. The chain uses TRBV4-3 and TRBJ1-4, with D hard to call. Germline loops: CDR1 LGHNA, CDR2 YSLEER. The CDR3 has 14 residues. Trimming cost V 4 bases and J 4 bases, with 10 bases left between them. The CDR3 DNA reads TGCGCCAGCAGCCGAAACAGACGTAATGAAAAACTGTTTTTT. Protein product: CASSRNRRNEKLFF.

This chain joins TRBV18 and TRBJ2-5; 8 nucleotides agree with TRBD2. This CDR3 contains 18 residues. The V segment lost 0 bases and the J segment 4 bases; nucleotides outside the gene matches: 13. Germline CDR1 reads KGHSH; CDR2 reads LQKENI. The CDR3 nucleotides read TGTGCCAGCTCACCACCGGCGCGACGAATACTAGCGGCAGAGACCCAGTACTTC. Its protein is CASSPPARRILAAETQYF.

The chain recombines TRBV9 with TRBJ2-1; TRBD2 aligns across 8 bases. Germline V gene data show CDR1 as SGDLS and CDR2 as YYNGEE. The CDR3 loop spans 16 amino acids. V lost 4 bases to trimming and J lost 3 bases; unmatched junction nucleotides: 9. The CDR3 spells CASSPRPGTSYNEQFF. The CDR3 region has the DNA TGTGCCAGCAGCCCCCGTCCCGGGACTAGCTACAATGAGCAGTTCTTC.

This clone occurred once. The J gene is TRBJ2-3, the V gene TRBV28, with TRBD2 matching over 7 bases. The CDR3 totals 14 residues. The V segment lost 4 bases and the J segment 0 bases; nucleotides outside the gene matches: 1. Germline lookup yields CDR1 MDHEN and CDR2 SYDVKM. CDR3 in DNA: TGTGCCAGCAGTTCGGGGGGTAGCACAGATACGCAGTATTTT. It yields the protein CASSSGGSTDTQYF.

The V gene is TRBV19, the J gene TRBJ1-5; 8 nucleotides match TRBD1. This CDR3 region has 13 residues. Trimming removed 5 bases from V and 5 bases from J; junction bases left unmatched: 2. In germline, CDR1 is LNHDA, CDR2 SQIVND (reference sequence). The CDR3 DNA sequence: TGTGCCAGTAGTTTGGACAGGGATCAGCCCCAGCATTTT. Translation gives CASSLDRDQPQHF.

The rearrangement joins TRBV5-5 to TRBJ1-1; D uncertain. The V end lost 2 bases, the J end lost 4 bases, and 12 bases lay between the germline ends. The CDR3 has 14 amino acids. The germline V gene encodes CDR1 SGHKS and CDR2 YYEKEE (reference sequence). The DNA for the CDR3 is TGTGCCAGCAGCTTCATTTGGGGAGGCACTGAAGCTTTCTTT. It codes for CASSFIWGGTEAFF.

CDR3 bases: TGTGCCAGTAGTCTCCACGGGACCCCAAGGACTGAAGCTTTCTTT. Translated, it gives CASSLHGTPRTEAFF. The chain uses TRBV19 and TRBJ1-1; D may be TRBD1 (5 bases). The germline V gene encodes CDR1 LNHDA and CDR2 SQIVND (reference sequence). Trimming stripped 5 bases from V and 5 bases from J, with 18 bases between. The CDR3 extends over 15 amino acids.

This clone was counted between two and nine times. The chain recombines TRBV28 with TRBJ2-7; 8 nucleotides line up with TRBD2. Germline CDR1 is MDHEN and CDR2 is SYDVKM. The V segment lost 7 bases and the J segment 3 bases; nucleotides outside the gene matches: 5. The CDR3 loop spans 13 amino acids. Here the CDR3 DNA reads TGTGCCAGCAAGCCAGCGGGAGTCTACGAGCAGTACGTC. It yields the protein CASKPAGVYEQYV.

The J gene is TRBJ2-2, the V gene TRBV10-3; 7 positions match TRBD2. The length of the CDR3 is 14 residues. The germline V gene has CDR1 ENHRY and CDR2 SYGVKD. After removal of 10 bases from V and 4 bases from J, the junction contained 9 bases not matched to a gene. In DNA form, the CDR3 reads TGTGCCACCTGGTCGGGGGGAGTCACCGGGGAGCTGTTTTTT. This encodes CATWSGGVTGELFF.

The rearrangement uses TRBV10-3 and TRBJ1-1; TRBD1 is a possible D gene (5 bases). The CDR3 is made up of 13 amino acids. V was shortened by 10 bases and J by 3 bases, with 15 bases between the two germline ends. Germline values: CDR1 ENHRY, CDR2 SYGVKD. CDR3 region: CATVGGWDTEAFF. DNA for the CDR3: TGTGCCACCGTTGGGGGTTGGGACACTGAAGCTTTCTTT.

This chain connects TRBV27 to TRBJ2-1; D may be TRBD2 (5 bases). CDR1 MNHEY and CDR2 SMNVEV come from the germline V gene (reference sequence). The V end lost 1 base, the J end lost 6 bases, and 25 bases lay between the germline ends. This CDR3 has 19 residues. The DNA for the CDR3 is TGTGCCAGCAGTTTATGGTGGCTGGCTGAGGTTCCCGCGGGCAATGAGCAGTTCTTC. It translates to CASSLWWLAEVPAGNEQFF.

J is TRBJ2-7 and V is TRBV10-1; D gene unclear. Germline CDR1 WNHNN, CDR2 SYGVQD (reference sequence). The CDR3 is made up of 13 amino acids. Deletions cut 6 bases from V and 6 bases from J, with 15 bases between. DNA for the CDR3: TGCGCCAGCAGGGAGAGTCTAGTTTCCGAGCAGTACGTC. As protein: CASRESLVSEQYV.

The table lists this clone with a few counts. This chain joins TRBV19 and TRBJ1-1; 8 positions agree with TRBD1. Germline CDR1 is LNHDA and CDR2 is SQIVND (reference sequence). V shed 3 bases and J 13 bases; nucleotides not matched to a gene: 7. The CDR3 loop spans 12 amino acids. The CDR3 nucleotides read TGTGCCAGTAGTATTTACAGGGGGATGAGTTTCTTT. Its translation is CASSIYRGMSFF.

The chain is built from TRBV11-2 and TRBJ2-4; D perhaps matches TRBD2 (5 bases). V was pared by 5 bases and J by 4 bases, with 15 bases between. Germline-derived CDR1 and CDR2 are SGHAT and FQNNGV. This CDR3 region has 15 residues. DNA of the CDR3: TGTGCCAGCAGCCCCCTAGCCTACCCTAAAAACATTCAGTACTTC. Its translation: CASSPLAYPKNIQYF.

The CDR3 region has the DNA TGTGCCAGCAGACGACAGGGGAACACTGAAGCTTTCTTT. Encoded protein: CASRRQGNTEAFF. The J gene is TRBJ1-1, the V gene TRBV27; 7 bases are a match to TRBD1. Germline values: CDR1 MNHEY, CDR2 SMNVEV (reference sequence). The CDR3 is made up of 13 amino acids. Trimming at V came to 6 bases and at J to 1 base, leaving 2 bases not matched to a gene.

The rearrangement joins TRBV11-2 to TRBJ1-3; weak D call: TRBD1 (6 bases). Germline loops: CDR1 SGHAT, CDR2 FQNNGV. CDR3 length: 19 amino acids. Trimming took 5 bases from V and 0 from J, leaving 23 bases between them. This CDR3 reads CASSPSFGGEISSGNTIYF. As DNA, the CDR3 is TGTGCCAGCAGCCCTAGCTTCGGGGGCGAGATTTCCTCTGGAAACACCATATATTTT.

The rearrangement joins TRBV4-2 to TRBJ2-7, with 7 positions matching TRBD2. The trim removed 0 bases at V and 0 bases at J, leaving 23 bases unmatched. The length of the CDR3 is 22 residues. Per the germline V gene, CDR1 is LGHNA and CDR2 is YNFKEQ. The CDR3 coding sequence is TGTGCCAGCAGCCAAGATGTGGCGAGGGGAGGGCCTAATGGATGGAGCTCCTACGAGCAGTACGTC. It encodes CASSQDVARGGPNGWSSYEQYV.

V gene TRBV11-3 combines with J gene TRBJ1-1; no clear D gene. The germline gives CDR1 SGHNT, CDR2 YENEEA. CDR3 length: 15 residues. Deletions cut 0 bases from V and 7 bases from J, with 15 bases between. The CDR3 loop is CASSLDPGSISEAFF. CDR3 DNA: TGTGCCAGCAGCTTAGACCCGGGTTCGATTAGTGAAGCTTTCTTT.

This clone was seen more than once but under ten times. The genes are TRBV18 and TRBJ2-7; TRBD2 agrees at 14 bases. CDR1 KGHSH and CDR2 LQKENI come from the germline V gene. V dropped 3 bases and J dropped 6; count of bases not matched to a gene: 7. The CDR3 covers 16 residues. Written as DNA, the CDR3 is TGTGCCAGCTCACCCGGGACTAGCGGGGGAAGACTCGAGCAGTACTTC. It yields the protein CASSPGTSGGRLEQYF.

CDR3 in amino acids: CASSSGTSGSYEQYV. As DNA, the CDR3 is TGTGCCAGCAGCTCCGGGACTAGCGGGAGCTACGAGCAGTACGTC. The V and J genes are TRBV7-2 and TRBJ2-7, with 14 bases fitting TRBD2. Germline V gene sequence: CDR1 SGHTA, CDR2 FQGNSA. The CDR3 extends over 15 amino acids. Trimming at V came to 4 bases and at J to 3 bases, leaving 2 bases not matched to a gene.

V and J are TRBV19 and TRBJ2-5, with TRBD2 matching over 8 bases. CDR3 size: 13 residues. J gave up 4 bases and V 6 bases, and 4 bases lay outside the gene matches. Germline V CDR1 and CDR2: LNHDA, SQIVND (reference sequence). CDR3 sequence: CASRKRELETQYF. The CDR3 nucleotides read TGTGCCAGTAGGAAGCGGGAGCTAGAGACCCAGTACTTC.